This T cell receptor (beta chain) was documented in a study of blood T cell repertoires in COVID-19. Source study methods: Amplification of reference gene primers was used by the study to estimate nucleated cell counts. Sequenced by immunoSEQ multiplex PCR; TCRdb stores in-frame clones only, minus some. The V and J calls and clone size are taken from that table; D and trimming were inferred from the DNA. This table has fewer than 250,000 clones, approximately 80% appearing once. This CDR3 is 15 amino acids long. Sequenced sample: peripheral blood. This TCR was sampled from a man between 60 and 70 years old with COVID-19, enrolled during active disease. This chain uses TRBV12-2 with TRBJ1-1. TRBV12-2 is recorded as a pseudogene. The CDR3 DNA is TGTGCAAGTCGCTTAGGTCGGGAACCGAGCACTGAAGCTTTCTTT. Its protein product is CASRLGREPSTEAFF.